The 4 T cell receptor beta chains in this list originate from one sample, sequenced in a study of neurological immune-mediated disorders. One entry per CDR3 protein, called by TCRdb with MiXCR from the 5' RACE reads. The sample includes just over 95,000 distinct CDR3 sequences, 3% to 4% of them seen just once. The material sequenced was PBMCs. The receptors derive from a woman between 18 and 29 years old with multiple sclerosis.

This clonotype was counted many times. The gene calls are TRBV6-6 and TRBJ2-3; D gene unclear. Trimming removed 6 bases from V and 8 bases from J, with 9 bases in between. The length of the CDR3 is 11 residues. Per germline, CDR1 MNHNY and CDR2 SVGAGI (reference sequence). CDR3: CASSPSSTQYF. The CDR3 DNA reads TGTGCCAGCAGCCCGTCCAGTACGCAGTATTTT.

This clonotype was detected ten times or more. V and J are TRBV5-6 and TRBJ2-2, with D perhaps matching TRBD1 (6 bases). The CDR3 totals 15 residues. The germline gives CDR1 SGHDT, CDR2 YYEEEE. V lost 1 base and J 4 bases, leaving 11 bases between the germline ends. CDR3 sequence (DNA): TGTGCCAGCAGCTTGCCCGGGACAAGCACCGGGGAGCTGTTTTTT. It encodes CASSLPGTSTGELFF.

This clonotype has ten or more counts. The chain uses TRBV20-1 and TRBJ2-1, with D uncertain. V lost 2 bases, J lost 0 bases, and 11 bases lay in between. Germline CDR1 DFQATT, CDR2 SNEGSKA (reference sequence). CDR3 length: 15 residues. DNA of the CDR3: TGCAGTGCTAGAAGTCCTTCCAGCTCCTACAATGAGCAGTTCTTC. It is translated as CSARSPSSSYNEQFF.

This clonotype was seen repeatedly, ten times or more. V is TRBV20-1 and J is TRBJ2-7; no firm D call. Per germline, CDR1 DFQATT and CDR2 SNEGSKA (reference sequence). The CDR3 runs 16 residues. The V gene lost 0 bases and the J gene lost 1 base, with 16 bases spanning the gap. The CDR3: CSARDLRRPESYEQYF. Written as DNA, the CDR3 is TGCAGTGCTAGAGATCTGCGACGGCCCGAGTCCTACGAGCAGTACTTC.